This T cell receptor beta chain was sequenced during a study of blood T cell repertoires in COVID-19 (TCRdb year 2020). Regarding the study in general: Samples from collaborators originated in the United States, Italy and Spain and spanned both the acute and convalescent phases of COVID-19. The material from the prospective study consisted of cDNA or gDNA derived from T cells, B-cell-depleted T cells, or PBMCs. Deeply sampled blood TCRbeta repertoires from subjects exposed to, actively infected with, or recovered from COVID-19 were included in the dataset. The repertoires were released in a freely available public database intended as a resource for research on the immune response to SARS-CoV-2. Samples were obtained from the ongoing ImmuneRACE study (first 160 participants) and from 1,254 subjects provided by 6 global collaborators. Sample metadata almost always included a de-identified subject ID, COVID-19 status, age in years and sex. HLA class I and class II types, where available, came from metadata supplied by the sample provider rather than from assay-based typing.

General findings and caveats noted by the study authors: How much clinical and demographic metadata was included differed by source and by participant, and the metadata was provided uncurated.

TCRbeta CDR3 regions were amplified from genomic DNA by means of the immunoSEQ Assay, a bias-controlled multiplex PCR. In the authors' own workflow: The number of nucleated cells in each sample was estimated by amplification of reference gene primers within the assay. To quantify the absolute abundance of each unique TCRbeta CDR3 rearrangement, sequence reads were collapsed and filtered. For each sample, productive Simpson clonality was calculated as the square root of Simpson's diversity index over productive rearrangements. Not all clones reach the TCRdb copy of this immuneACCESS table, which keeps in-frame sequences only. Checked studies attribute under half of the gap to unresolved V genes and leave the rest unexplained. V and J calls and clone size are those listed in that table; D and trimming were worked out from the DNA. The sample has 30,000 to 40,000 clones on record, around 90% of them singletons. The ten largest clones capture around 13% of the sample.

Of note for this clone: Which antigen it targets is not known. No base quality information exists; no much larger clone differs at one position.

Collaborating institutions collected whole blood in K2EDTA tubes following their own protocols. For TCRbeta analysis, collaborator samples were shipped as frozen whole blood, as isolated PBMCs, or as DNA extracted from either sample type. The sample taken for sequencing was peripheral blood. The receptor's source is a man in his 70s with active COVID-19.

The DNA is TGTGCCAGCAGTTTGGGTTCAAGACTAGCTAGATCCCAAGAGACCCAGTACTTC. The translation is CASSLGSRLARSQETQYF. The chain is assembled from TRBV28 and TRBJ2-5; 7 junctional bases match TRBD2. Its CDR3 holds 18 amino acids, cysteine through phenylalanine. Kept here is only the CDR3 DNA, which spans 54 bases and is read in frame from base 1. V is cut back by 3 bases and J by 1 base, with 14 bases in the junction unmatched. CDR1 MDHEN and CDR2 SYDVKM are derived from the germline V gene.